The entry that follows covers one T cell receptor beta chain sequence. This specimen belongs to a study of blood T cell repertoires in COVID-19. Study at large: Samples of COVID-19 (acute and convalescent) were obtained from the United States, Italy and Spain.

Per the study methods: Amplification from reference gene primers served as the basis for estimated nucleated cell counts. Here immunoSEQ multiplex PCR was the method, and the copy in TCRdb shows in-frame clones only, minus some. V, J and clone size were drawn from that table, and D and trimming were deduced from the DNA. The sample yields more than 45,000 clones, 86% seen once. The sequence came from a man older than 75 with acute or convalescent COVID-19. Source material: peripheral blood.

This CDR3 is CASSHPDTQYF. The DNA for the CDR3 is TGTGCCAGCAGCCATCCAGATACGCAGTATTTT. The rearrangement links TRBV11-2 to TRBJ2-3; D unclear. The V gene lost 5 bases and the J gene lost 4 bases, with 4 bases spanning the gap. The CDR3 has 11 residues. The germline gives CDR1 SGHAT, CDR2 FQNNGV.